The 4 T cell receptor beta chains given below trace back to one sample, sequenced in a study of CD8 T cells in Susac syndrome (dated by TCRdb to the late 2010s). Library preparation was by the immunoSEQ multiplex PCR assay. RNA was extracted using the RNeasy kit, and about 0.45 to 1 microgram was reverse transcribed with random hexamers. TCRdb itself trimmed the public reads at Q25 with fastp, ran MiXCR and retained productive beta chains. Identical CDR3 proteins give one entry, which carries the most common genes and DNA. For this sample there are about 200,000 distinct CDR3 sequences; 85% to 95% appear just once. The ten largest account for 0.1% of the sample. Input material: CD4+ T cells from PBMCs. These receptors were collected from a human donor in good health.

The CDR3 bases are TGTGCCAGCGGCAGGGCCTCCGAGCAGTACTTC. Its translation: CASGRASEQYF. The gene calls are TRBV6-5 and TRBJ2-7; perhaps TRBD1 as D (5 bases). Germline V CDR1 and CDR2: MNHEY, SVGAGI. Trimming shortened V by 8 bases and J by 6 bases, and 11 bases separated the two germline ends. CDR3 length: 11 amino acids.

V usage is TRBV20-1 and J usage is TRBJ2-1; tentative D call: TRBD2 (5 bases). CDR3 length: 17 residues. Per the germline V gene, CDR1 is DFQATT and CDR2 is SNEGSKA (reference sequence). The germline V and J ends were trimmed by 3 bases and 0 bases, with 18 bases remaining between them. CDR3 DNA: TGCAGTGCTAGGACCGTAGGTGGGGAGAGCTCCTACAATGAGCAGTTCTTC. Translation gives CSARTVGGESSYNEQFF.

V usage is TRBV27 and J usage is TRBJ1-1; no clear D gene. CDR1 and CDR2 from the germline V gene are MNHEY and SMNVEV (reference sequence). Trimming stripped 7 bases from V and 2 bases from J, with 11 bases between. This CDR3 has 13 residues. In nucleotides, the CDR3 is TGTGCCAGCAAACCGCTGGTAAACACTGAAGCTTTCTTT. It codes for CASKPLVNTEAFF.

The chain couples TRBV7-2 to TRBJ2-3, with TRBD2 identical over 8 bases. Germline CDR1 reads SGHTA; CDR2 reads FQGNSA. The trim removed 1 base at V and 3 bases at J, leaving 6 bases unmatched. The length of the CDR3 is 16 residues. The CDR3 sequence: CASSLVSGGATDTQYF. CDR3 DNA sequence: TGTGCCAGCAGCTTAGTGAGCGGGGGCGCTACAGATACGCAGTATTTT.